This T cell receptor (beta chain) originates from a study of cytotoxic CD8 clonotypes in ibrutinib-treated CLL. Study-level background: Response specimens were obtained following a median treatment duration of approximately 12 months, with a range of 6 to 36. Mean yields were around 260,000 productive templates and 94,082 productive rearrangements per sample. General study findings and limits: Sampling times differed between sustained-remission and progressing patients. Clonality was elevated at ibrutinib response and had returned toward baseline at progression.

Worth noting for this clone: Its matching antigen is unknown.

CDR1 and CDR2 from the germline V gene are MNHNS and SASEGT. Trimming removed 3 bases from V and 1 base from J; junction bases left unmatched: 4. The CDR3 contains 15 residues. The data were produced by immunoSEQ multiplex PCR, yet TCRdb's version contains in-frame clones alone and is incomplete. This repertoire shows around 150,000 clones, 65% to 85% found once; its top ten account for about 7.4%. The origin of this receptor is a human donor with chronic lymphocytic leukemia. The sequencing here drew on PBMCs, taken after 36 months of ibrutinib treatment. This chain uses TRBV6-1 with TRBJ1-1; 8 bases match TRBD1. CDR3 protein: CASSDPQGANTEAFF. The DNA for the CDR3 is TGTGCCAGCAGTGACCCTCAGGGGGCGAACACTGAAGCTTTCTTT.